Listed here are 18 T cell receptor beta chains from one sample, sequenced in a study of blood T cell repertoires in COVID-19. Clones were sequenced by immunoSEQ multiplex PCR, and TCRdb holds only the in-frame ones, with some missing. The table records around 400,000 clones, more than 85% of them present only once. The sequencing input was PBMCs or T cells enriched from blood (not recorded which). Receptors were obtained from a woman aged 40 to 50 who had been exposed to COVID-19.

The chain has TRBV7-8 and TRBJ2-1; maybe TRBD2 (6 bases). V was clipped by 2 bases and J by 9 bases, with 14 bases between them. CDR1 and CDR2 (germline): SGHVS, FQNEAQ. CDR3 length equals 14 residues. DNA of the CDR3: TGTGCCAGCAGCTTACTGGCGGGACCGTCTGAGCAGTTCTTC. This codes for CASSLLAGPSEQFF. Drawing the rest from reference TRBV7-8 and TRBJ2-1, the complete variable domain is GAGVSQSPRYKVAKRGQDVALRCDPISGHVSLFWYQQALGQGPEFLTYFQNEAQLDKSGLPSDRFFAERPEGSVSTLKIQRTQQEDSAVYLCASSLLAGPSEQFFGPGTRLTVL.

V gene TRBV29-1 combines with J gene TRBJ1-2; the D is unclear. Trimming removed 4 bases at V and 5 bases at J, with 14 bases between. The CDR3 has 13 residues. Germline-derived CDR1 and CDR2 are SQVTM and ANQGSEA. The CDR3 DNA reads TGCAGCGTTGGTGGCGGATCGTCATATGGCTACACCTTC. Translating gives CSVGGGSSYGYTF.

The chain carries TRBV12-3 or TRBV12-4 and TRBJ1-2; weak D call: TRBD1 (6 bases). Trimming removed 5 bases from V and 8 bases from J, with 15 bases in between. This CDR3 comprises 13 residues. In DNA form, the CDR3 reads TGTGCCAGCAGTGACCACAGGGTCCGGGGCTACACCTTC. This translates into CASSDHRVRGYTF.

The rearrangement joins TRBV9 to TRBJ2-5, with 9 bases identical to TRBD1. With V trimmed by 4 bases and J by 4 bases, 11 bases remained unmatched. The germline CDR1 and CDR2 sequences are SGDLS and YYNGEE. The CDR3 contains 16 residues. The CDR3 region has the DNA TGTGCCAGCAGCTTTGCCGGGACAGGGAGGGGAGAGACCCAGTACTTC. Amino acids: CASSFAGTGRGETQYF.

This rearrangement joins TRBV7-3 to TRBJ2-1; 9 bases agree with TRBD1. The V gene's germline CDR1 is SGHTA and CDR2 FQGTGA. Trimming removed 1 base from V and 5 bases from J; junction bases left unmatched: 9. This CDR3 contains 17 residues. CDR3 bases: TGTGCCAGCAGCTTAAGTCCTTTGGGGACAGGGAACAATGAGCAGTTCTTC. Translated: CASSLSPLGTGNNEQFF.

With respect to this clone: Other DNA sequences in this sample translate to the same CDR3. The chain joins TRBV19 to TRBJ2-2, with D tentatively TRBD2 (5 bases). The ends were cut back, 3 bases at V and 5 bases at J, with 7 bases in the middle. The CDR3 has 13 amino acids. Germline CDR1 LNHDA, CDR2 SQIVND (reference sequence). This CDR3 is CASSISGTGELFF. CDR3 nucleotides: TGTGCCAGTAGTATCTCGGGGACCGGGGAGCTGTTTTTT. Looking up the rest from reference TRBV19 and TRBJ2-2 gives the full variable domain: DGGITQSPKYLFRKEGQNVTLSCEQNLNHDAMYWYRQDPGQGLRLIYYSQIVNDFQKGDIAEGYSVSREKKESFPLTVTSAQKNPTAFYLCASSISGTGELFFGEGSRLTVL.

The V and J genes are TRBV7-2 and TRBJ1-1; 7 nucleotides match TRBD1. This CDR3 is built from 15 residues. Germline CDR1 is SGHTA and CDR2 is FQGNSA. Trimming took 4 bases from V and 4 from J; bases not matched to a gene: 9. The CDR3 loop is CASSYVQGIGTEAFF. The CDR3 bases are TGTGCCAGCAGCTACGTACAGGGGATCGGCACTGAAGCTTTCTTT.

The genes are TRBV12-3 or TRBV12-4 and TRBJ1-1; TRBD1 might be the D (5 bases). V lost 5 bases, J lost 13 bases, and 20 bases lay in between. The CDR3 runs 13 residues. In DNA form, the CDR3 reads TGTGCCAGCAGTCCTCCGCCGGGGGTGCGGGGTTTCTTT. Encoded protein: CASSPPPGVRGFF.

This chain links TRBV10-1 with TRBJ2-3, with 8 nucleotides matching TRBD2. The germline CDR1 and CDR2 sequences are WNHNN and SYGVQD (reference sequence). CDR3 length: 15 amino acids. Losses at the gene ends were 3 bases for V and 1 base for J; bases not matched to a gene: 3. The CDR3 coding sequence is TGCGCCAGCAGTGACGGGGGGGCGGGCACAGATACGCAGTATTTT. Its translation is CASSDGGAGTDTQYF.

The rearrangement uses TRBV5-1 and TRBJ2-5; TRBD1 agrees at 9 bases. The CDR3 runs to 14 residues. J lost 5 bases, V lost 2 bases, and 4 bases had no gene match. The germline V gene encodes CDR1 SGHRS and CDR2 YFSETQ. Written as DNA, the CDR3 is TGCGCCAGCAGCTTAAACAGGGGGCCGGAGACCCAGTACTTC. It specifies CASSLNRGPETQYF.

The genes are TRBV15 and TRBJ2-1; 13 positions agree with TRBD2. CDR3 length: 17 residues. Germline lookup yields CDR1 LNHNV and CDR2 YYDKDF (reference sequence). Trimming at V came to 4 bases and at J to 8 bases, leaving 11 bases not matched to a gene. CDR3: CATSKSVGLAGEDEQFF. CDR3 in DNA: TGTGCCACCAGCAAGTCGGTCGGACTAGCGGGAGAGGATGAGCAGTTCTTC.

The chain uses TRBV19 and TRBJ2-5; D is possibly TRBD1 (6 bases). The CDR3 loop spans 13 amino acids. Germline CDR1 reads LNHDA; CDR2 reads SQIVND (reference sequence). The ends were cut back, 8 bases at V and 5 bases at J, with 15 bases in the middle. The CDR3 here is CASSETGQETQYF. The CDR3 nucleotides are TGTGCCAGTTCTGAAACAGGGCAGGAGACCCAGTACTTC.

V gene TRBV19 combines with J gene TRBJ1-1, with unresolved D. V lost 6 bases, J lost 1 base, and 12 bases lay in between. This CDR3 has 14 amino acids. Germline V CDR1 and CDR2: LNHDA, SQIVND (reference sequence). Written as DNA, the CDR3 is TGTGCCAGTAGGCCCCCGTCAGGGAACACTGAAGCTTTCTTT. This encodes CASRPPSGNTEAFF.

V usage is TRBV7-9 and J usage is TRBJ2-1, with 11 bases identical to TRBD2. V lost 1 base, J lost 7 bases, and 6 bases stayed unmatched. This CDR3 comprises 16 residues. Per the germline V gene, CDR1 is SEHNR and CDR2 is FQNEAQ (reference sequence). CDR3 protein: CASSLGTSGPLNEQFF. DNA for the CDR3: TGTGCCAGCAGCTTAGGGACTAGCGGGCCACTAAATGAGCAGTTCTTC.

For the CDR3, the DNA is TGCAGCGTTGAAGGGGGAGGAAACTATGGCTACACCTTC. Residues: CSVEGGGNYGYTF. The chain couples TRBV29-1 to TRBJ1-2; no clear D. V was cut by 1 base and J by 2 bases, with 8 bases left in between. There are 13 residues in the CDR3. Per the germline V gene, CDR1 is SQVTM and CDR2 is ANQGSEA.

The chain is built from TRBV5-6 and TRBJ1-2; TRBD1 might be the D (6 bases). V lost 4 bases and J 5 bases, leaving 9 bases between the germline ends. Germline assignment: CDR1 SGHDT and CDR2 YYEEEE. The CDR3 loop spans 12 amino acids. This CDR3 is CASSPDRYGYTF. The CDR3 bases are TGTGCCAGCAGCCCGGACAGATATGGCTACACCTTC.

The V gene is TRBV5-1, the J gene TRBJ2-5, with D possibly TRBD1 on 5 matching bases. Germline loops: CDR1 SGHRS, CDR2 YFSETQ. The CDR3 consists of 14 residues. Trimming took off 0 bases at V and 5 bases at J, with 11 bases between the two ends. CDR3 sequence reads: CASSLEAWGETQYF. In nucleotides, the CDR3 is TGCGCCAGCAGCTTGGAGGCATGGGGCGAGACCCAGTACTTC.

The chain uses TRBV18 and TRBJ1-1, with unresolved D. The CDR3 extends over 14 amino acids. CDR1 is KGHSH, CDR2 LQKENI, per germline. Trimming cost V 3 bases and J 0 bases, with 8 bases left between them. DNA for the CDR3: TGTGCCAGCTCACCGCAGGCCTTGAACACTGAAGCTTTCTTT. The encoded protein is CASSPQALNTEAFF.